The present T cell receptor (beta chain) was sequenced within a study of blood T cell repertoires in COVID-19. About the study: Both acute and convalescent COVID-19 samples were obtained from the United States, Italy and Spain. PBMCs, B-cell-depleted T cells, or T cells provided the cDNA or gDNA that made up the material.

Germline CDR1 and CDR2: SNHLY and FYNNEI. The CDR3 is 14 amino acids. Trimming removed 7 bases from V and 5 bases from J, with 16 bases in between. Enrolment of Seattle patients took place during active infection, and they were followed longitudinally. Under the authors' procedure: The assay estimated nucleated cells by amplifying reference gene primers. Measured with immunoSEQ multiplex PCR; TCRdb has only the in-frame clones, and not every one. That table supplies the V and J calls and clone size; D and trimming were determined from the DNA. In the table there are about 480,000 clones, 80% to 90% of which are singletons.

The V gene is TRBV2, the J gene TRBJ2-3; D is possibly TRBD2 (7 bases). Sequencing used peripheral blood. The TCR comes from a man aged 18-30 years with COVID-19, enrolled during active disease. CDR3 loop: CASNSGGLGDTQYF. In DNA, the CDR3 is TGTGCCAGCAATTCCGGGGGGCTGGGAGATACGCAGTATTTT.